This T cell receptor beta chain comes out of a study of tumor and adjacent non-tumor tissue in lung cancer. From germline, CDR1 is MNHEY and CDR2 SVGAGI. The CDR3 has 13 residues. This sample's RNA came from whole unsorted tissue. The library came from three nested PCR rounds adapted from ARM-PCR protocols. TCRdb itself ran the multiplex PCR reads through MiXCR, one entry per CDR3 protein. The sample consists of over 110,000 distinct CDR3 sequences, around 60% of them appearing once. Notes on this clonotype: A much larger clonotype is one base distant, so this may be a read error.

This chain uses TRBV6-5 with TRBJ1-3; D gene ambiguous. This receptor was obtained from a man between 60 and 70 years old with small cell lung cancer. The sample was lung tumor tissue. The CDR3 loop reads CTSSYGPGNTIYF. For the CDR3, the DNA is TGTACCAGCAGTTACGGACCTGGAAACACCATATATTTT.